Listed below are T cell receptor beta chains from one sample, sequenced in a study of CD8+ T cells in alopecia areata. Method: immunoSEQ multiplex PCR; TCRdb's copy keeps in-frame clones and lacks some. This sample has about 190,000 clones; about three fifths occur once, and the top ten carry about 1.3%. Here the sequenced sample was CD4+ T cells sorted from blood, taken around week 50, from a patient treated with tofacitinib. Every receptor here comes from a human donor with alopecia areata. CDR3s include the opening cysteine and the closing phenylalanine or tryptophan. Each record gives: CDR3 protein, CDR3 DNA, clone size, V gene, J gene, D gene. The D gene is left open where the match is weak. Not all rows give a size; the values are once, few, many and, for expanded clones, a class.

cdr3_aa: CASSLNGANVLTF
cdr3_nt: TGTGCCAGCAGCTTAAACGGGGCCAACGTCCTGACTTTC
clone_size: NA
v_call: TRBV11-2
j_call: TRBJ2-6
d_call: NA

cdr3_aa: CASSEGPNTEAFF
cdr3_nt: TGTGCCAGCAGTGAGGGGCCGAACACTGAAGCTTTCTTT
clone_size: once
v_call: TRBV2
j_call: TRBJ1-1
d_call: NA

cdr3_aa: CSVRRGREKLFF
cdr3_nt: TGCAGCGTGCGACGGGGGCGTGAAAAACTGTTTTTT
clone_size: NA
v_call: TRBV29-1
j_call: TRBJ1-4
d_call: NA

cdr3_aa: CSVEGPAGSSSYNEQFF
cdr3_nt: TGCAGCGTTGAAGGCCCGGCAGGCAGTAGCTCCTACAATGAGCAGTTCTTC
clone_size: NA
v_call: TRBV29-1
j_call: TRBJ2-1
d_call: NA

cdr3_aa: CASSLQSGITDTQYF
cdr3_nt: TGTGCCAGCAGTTTACAGTCAGGGATCACAGATACGCAGTATTTT
clone_size: NA
v_call: TRBV28
j_call: TRBJ2-3
d_call: NA

cdr3_aa: CASSHGQNEAFF
cdr3_nt: TGTGCCAGCAGCCACGGACAGAATGAAGCTTTCTTT
clone_size: NA
v_call: TRBV6-5
j_call: TRBJ1-1
d_call: NA

cdr3_aa: CATSRDFGAGTSGAGAYNEQFF
cdr3_nt: TGTGCCACCAGCAGAGATTTTGGGGCCGGGACTAGCGGTGCTGGGGCCTACAATGAGCAGTTCTTC
clone_size: NA
v_call: TRBV15
j_call: TRBJ2-1
d_call: TRBD2

cdr3_aa: CASSLDHYNEQFF
cdr3_nt: TGTGCCAGCAGCTTGGACCACTACAATGAGCAGTTCTTC
clone_size: few
v_call: TRBV7-2
j_call: TRBJ2-1
d_call: NA

cdr3_aa: CSGSPPGGTEAFF
cdr3_nt: TGCAGCGGTTCTCCTCCAGGGGGCACTGAAGCTTTCTTT
clone_size: NA
v_call: TRBV29-1
j_call: TRBJ1-1
d_call: TRBD1

cdr3_aa: CASSGGQISYEQYF
cdr3_nt: TGTGCCAGCAGTGGTGGACAGATCTCCTACGAGCAGTACTTC
clone_size: NA
v_call: TRBV2
j_call: TRBJ2-7
d_call: NA

cdr3_aa: CASSPLGTSGGVEQFF
cdr3_nt: TGTGCCAGCAGCCCCTTAGGGACTAGCGGGGGGGTGGAGCAGTTCTTC
clone_size: NA
v_call: TRBV7-8
j_call: TRBJ2-1
d_call: TRBD2

cdr3_aa: CAWTTGRREQYF
cdr3_nt: TGTGCCTGGACGACGGGACGAAGAGAGCAGTACTTC
clone_size: once
v_call: TRBV30
j_call: TRBJ2-7
d_call: NA

cdr3_aa: CASSPGSNQPQHF
cdr3_nt: TGTGCCAGCAGCCCCGGTAGCAATCAGCCCCAGCATTTT
clone_size: NA
v_call: TRBV7-8
j_call: TRBJ1-5
d_call: NA